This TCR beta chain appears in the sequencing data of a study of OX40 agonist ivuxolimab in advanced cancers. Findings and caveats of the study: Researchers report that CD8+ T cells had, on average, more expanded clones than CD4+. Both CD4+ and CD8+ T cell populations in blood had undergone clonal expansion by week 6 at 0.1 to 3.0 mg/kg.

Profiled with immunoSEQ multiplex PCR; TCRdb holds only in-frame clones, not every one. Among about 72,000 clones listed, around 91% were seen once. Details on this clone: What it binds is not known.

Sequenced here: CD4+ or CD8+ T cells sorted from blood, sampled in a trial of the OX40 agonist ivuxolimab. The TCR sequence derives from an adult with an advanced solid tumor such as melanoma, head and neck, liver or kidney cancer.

CDR3 residues: CASSYGSLYGYTF. Written as DNA, the CDR3 is TGTGCCAGCAGTTACGGGTCACTTTATGGCTACACCTTC. The V gene is TRBV6-6, the J gene TRBJ1-2; D not resolved. Germline assignment: CDR1 MNHNY and CDR2 SVGAGI (reference sequence). Trimming took 2 bases from V and 5 from J, leaving 9 bases between them. This CDR3 comprises 13 residues.